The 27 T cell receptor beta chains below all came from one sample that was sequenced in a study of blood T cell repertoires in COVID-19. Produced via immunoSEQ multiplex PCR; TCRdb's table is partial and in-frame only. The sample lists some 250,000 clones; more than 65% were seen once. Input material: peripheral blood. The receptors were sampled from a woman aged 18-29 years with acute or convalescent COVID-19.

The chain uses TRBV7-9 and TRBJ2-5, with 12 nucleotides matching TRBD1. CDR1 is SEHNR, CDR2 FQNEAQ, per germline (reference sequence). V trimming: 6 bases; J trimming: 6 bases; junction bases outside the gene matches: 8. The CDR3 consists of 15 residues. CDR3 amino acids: CASRLRDRGRQTQYF. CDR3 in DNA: TGTGCCAGCAGACTCCGGGACAGGGGGCGTCAGACCCAGTACTTC.

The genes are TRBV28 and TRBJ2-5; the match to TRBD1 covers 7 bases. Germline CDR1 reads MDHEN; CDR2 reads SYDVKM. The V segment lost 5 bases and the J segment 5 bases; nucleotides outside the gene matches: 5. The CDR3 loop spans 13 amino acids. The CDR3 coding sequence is TGTGCCAGCAGTGCACACAGGGGTGAGACCCAGTACTTC. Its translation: CASSAHRGETQYF.

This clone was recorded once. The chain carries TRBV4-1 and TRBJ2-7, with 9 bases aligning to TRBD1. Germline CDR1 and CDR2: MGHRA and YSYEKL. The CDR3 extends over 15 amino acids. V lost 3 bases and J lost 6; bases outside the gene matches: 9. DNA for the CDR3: TGCGCCAGCAGCCAGCCCGGGACAGGGCTTTCCGAGCAGTACTTC. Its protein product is CASSQPGTGLSEQYF.

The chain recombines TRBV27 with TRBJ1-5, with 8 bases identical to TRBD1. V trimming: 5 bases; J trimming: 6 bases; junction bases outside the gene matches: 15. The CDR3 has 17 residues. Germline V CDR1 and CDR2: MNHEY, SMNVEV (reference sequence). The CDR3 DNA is TGTGCCAGCAGTCCCCGGCGGACAGGGAGAGACGGTCAGCCCCAGCATTTT. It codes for CASSPRRTGRDGQPQHF.

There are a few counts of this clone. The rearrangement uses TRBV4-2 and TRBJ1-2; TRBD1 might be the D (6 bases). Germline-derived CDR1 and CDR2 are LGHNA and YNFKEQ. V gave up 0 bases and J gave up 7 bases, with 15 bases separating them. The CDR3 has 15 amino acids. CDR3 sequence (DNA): TGTGCCAGCAGCCAAGAAACCCTTGCAGGGGCTGGCTACACCTTC. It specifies CASSQETLAGAGYTF.

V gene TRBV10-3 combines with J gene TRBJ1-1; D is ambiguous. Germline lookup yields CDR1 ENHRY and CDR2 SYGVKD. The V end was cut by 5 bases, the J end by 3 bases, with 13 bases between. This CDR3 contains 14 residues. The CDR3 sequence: CAISSSVGDTEAFF. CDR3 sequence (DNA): TGTGCCATCAGTAGTTCCGTCGGGGACACTGAAGCTTTCTTT.

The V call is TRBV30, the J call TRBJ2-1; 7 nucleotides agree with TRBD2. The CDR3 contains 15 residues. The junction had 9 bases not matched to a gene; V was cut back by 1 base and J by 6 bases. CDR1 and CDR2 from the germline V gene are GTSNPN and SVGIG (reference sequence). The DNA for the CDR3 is TGTGCCTGGAGTGGGGGACTAACCAGCCCCAATGAGCAGTTCTTC. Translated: CAWSGGLTSPNEQFF.

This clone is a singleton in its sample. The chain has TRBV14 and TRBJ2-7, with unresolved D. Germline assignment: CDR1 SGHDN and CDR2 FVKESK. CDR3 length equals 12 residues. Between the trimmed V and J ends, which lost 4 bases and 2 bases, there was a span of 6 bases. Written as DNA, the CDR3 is TGTGCCAGCAGCCTCAACACCTACGAGCAGTACTTC. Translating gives CASSLNTYEQYF. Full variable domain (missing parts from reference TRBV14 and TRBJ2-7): EAGVTQFPSHSVIEKGQTVTLRCDPISGHDNLYWYRRVMGKEIKFLLHFVKESKQDESGMPNNRFLAERTGGTYSTLKVQPAELEDSGVYFCASSLNTYEQYFGPGTRLTVT.

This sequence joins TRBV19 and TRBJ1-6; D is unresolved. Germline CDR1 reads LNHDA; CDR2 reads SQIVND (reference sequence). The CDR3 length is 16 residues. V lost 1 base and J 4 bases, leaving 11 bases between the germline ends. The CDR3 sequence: CASSIASRGYNSPLHF. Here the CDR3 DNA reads TGTGCCAGTAGTATAGCTTCCCGAGGGTATAATTCACCCCTCCACTTT.

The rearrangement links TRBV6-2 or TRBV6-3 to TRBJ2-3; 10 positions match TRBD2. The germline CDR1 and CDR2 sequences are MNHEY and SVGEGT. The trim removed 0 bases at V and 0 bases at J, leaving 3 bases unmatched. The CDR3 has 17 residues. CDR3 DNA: TGTGCCAGCAGTTACTCACTAGCGGGGCTTAGCACAGATACGCAGTATTTT. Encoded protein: CASSYSLAGLSTDTQYF.

CDR3 bases: TGTGCCAGCAGCCAAGATCGAAGGGGGAGCGAGCAGTACTTC. Translated, it gives CASSQDRRGSEQYF. The rearrangement joins TRBV3-1 (or the pseudogene TRBV3-2) to TRBJ2-7, with TRBD1 as a possible D gene (6 bases). Germline CDR1 reads LGHDT; CDR2 reads YNNKEL (reference sequence). V was shortened by 0 bases and J by 6 bases, with 12 bases between the two germline ends. The CDR3 extends over 14 amino acids.

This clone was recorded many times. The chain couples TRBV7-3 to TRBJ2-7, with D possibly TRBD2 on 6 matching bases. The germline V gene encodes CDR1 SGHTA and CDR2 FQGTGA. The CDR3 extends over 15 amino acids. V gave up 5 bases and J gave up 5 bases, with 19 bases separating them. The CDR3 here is CASSPGYGGLHEQYF. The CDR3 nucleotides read TGTGCCAGCAGCCCAGGGTATGGAGGGCTCCACGAGCAGTACTTC.

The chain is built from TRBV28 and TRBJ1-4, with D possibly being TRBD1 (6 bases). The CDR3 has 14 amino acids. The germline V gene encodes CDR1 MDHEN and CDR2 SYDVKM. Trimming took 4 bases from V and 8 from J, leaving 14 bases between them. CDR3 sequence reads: CASSSWTVGEKLFF. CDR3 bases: TGTGCCAGCAGTTCCTGGACAGTAGGGGAAAAACTGTTTTTT.

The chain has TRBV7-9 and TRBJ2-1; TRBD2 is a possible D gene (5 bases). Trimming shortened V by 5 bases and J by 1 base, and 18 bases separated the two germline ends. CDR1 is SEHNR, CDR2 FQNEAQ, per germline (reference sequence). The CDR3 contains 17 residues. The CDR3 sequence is CASSPLSGEDSYNEQFF. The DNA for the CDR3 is TGTGCCAGCAGCCCTTTAAGCGGTGAAGATTCCTACAATGAGCAGTTCTTC.

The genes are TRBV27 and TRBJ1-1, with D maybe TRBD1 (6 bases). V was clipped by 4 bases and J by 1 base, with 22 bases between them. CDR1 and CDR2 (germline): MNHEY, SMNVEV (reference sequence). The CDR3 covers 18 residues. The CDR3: CASSSSTRGLRPNTEAFF. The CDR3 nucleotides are TGTGCCAGCAGTTCCTCGACCAGGGGTCTTCGACCGAACACTGAAGCTTTCTTT.

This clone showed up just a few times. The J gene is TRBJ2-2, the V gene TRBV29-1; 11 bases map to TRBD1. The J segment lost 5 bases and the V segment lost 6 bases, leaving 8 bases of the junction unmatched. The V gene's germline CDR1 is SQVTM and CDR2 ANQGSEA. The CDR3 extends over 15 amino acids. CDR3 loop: CSVTAGTGGTGELFF. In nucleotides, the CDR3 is TGCAGCGTGACAGCCGGGACAGGGGGAACCGGGGAGCTGTTTTTT.

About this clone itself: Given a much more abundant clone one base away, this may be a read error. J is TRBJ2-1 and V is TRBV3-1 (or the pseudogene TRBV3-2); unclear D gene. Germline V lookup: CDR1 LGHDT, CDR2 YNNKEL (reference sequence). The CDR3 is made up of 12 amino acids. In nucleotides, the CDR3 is TGTACCAGCAGCCAAGATCTGGCTGAGCAGTTCTTC. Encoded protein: CTSSQDLAEQFF.

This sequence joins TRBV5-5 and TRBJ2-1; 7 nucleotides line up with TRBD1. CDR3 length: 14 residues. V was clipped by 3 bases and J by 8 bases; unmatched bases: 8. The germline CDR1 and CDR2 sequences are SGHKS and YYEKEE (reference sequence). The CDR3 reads CASSWGQSRDEQFF. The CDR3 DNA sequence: TGTGCCAGCAGCTGGGGACAGAGTAGGGATGAGCAGTTCTTC.

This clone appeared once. In nucleotides, the CDR3 is TGCGCCAGCAGCCAAGACGTCAGGACAGGTCTGTGGGGCTACACCTTC. It specifies CASSQDVRTGLWGYTF. This chain uses TRBV4-1 with TRBJ1-2; TRBD1 aligns across 7 bases. V lost 0 bases and J lost 8; bases outside the gene matches: 12. From germline, CDR1 is MGHRA and CDR2 YSYEKL. This CDR3 has 16 amino acids.

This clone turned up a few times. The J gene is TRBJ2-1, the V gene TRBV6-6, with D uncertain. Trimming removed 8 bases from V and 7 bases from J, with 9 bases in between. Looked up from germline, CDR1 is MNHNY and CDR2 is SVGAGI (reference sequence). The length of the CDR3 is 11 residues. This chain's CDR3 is CASQNLNEQFF. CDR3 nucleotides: TGTGCCAGCCAAAATTTGAATGAGCAGTTCTTC.

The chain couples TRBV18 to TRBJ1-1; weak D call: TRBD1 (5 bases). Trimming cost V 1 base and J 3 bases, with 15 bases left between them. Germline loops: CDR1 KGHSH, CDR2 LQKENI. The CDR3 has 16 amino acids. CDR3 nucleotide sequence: TGTGCCAGCTCACCACTACAGTCCACGGGGGACACTGAAGCTTTCTTT. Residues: CASSPLQSTGDTEAFF.

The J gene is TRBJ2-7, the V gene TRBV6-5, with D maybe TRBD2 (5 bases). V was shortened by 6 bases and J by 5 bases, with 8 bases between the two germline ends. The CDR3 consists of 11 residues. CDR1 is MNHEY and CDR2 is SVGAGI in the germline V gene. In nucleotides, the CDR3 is TGTGCCAGCAGCCGGGGAGACGAGCAGTACTTC. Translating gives CASSRGDEQYF.

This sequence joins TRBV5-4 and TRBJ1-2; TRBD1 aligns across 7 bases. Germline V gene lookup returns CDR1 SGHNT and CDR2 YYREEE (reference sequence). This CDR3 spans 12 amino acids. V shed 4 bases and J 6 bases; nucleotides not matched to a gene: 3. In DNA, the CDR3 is TGTGCCAGCAGCCTAGGACAGGATGGCTACACCTTC. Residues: CASSLGQDGYTF. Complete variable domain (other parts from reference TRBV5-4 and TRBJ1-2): ETGVTQSPTHLIKTRGQQVTLRCSSQSGHNTVSWYQQALGQGPQFIFQYYREEENGRGNFPPRFSGLQFPNYSSELNVNALELDDSALYLCASSLGQDGYTFGSGTRLTVV.

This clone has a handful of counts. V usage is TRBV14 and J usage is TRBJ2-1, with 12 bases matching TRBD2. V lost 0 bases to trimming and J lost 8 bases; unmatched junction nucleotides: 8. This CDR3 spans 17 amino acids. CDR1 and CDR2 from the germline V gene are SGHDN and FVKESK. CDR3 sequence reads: CASSQDHRLAGAHEQFF. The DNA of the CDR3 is TGTGCCAGCAGCCAAGATCATCGACTAGCGGGAGCCCATGAGCAGTTCTTC.

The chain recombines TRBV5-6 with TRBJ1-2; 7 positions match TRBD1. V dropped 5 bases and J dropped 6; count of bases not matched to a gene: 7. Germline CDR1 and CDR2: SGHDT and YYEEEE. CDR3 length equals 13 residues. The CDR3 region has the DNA TGTGCCAGCAGTTTGAGGCAGGGGGATGGCTACACCTTC. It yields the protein CASSLRQGDGYTF. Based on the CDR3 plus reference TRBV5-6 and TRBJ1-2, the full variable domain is DAGVTQSPTHLIKTRGQQVTLRCSPKSGHDTVSWYQQALGQGPQFIFQYYEEEERQRGNFPDRFSGHQFPNYSSELNVNALLLGDSALYLCASSLRQGDGYTFGSGTRLTVV.

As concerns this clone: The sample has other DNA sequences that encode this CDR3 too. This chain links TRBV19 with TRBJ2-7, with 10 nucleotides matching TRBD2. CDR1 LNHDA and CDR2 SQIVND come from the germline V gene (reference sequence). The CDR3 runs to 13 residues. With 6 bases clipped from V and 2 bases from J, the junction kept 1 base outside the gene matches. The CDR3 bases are TGTGCCAGTAGACTAGCGGGGACCTACGAGCAGTACTTC. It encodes CASRLAGTYEQYF.

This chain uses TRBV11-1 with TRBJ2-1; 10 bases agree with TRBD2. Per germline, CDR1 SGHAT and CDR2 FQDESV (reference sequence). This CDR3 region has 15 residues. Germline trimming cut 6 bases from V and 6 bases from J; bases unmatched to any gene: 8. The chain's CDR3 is CASRPTSGIFNEQFF. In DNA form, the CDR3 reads TGTGCCAGCAGGCCTACTAGCGGGATTTTCAATGAGCAGTTCTTC.